What follows is one TCR beta chain and its context. This sample was included in a study of response to subunit inactivated influenza vaccine. TCRdb re-derived calls from the RT-PCR reads in MiXCR, one entry per CDR3 protein. Among 500,000 to 550,000 distinct CDR3 sequences, approximately 7.3% were seen once, and the ten largest hold about an eighth. There are 14 residues in the CDR3. The rearrangement uses TRBV21-1 and TRBJ2-7; TRBD1, as called in the table, went unchecked against the DNA. TRBV21-1 has pseudogene status. The TCR was taken from a man between 50 and 69 years old who received an inactivated influenza vaccine. The source material was PBMCs from blood, sampled roughly 24 months after vaccination. CDR3 sequence: CASSRRDSASEQYF. CDR3 bases: TGTGCCAGCAGCAGGAGGGACAGTGCTTCCGAGCAGTACTTC.